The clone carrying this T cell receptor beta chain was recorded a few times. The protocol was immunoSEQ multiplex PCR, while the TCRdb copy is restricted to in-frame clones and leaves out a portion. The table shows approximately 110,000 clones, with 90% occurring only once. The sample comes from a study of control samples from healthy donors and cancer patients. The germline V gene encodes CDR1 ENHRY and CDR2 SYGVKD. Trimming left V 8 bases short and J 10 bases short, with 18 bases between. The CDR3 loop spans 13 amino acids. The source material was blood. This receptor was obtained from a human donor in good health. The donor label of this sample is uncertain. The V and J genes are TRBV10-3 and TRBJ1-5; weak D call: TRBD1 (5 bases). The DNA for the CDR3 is TGTGCCATCGGGCCGGACCCCCAGGGACCCCAGCATTTT. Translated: CAIGPDPQGPQHF.